A single sample gave rise to the 13 T cell receptor beta chains below, sequenced in a study of cytomegalovirus exposure and HLA in healthy donors. With 60 Vbeta and 13 Jbeta primers, the PCR was carried out. Repertoires were generated with immunoSEQ multiplex PCR, while TCRdb's copy carries only in-frame clones and drops some. This sample's table has 130,000 to 150,000 clones. Input material: PBMCs. These receptors all stem from a man aged 40-49 years in good health and CMV-seronegative.

The chain uses TRBV6-5 and TRBJ1-2; weak D call: TRBD1 (5 bases). Germline CDR1 MNHEY, CDR2 SVGAGI. This CDR3 is 16 amino acids long. V lost 4 bases and J lost 6, with 21 bases in between. Here the CDR3 reads CASSFSAGRNRDGYTF. In nucleotides, the CDR3 is TGTGCCAGCAGTTTCTCAGCGGGACGGAATCGGGATGGCTACACCTTC.

The chain links TRBV11-2 to TRBJ2-1; 12 bases are shared with TRBD2. The J segment lost 7 bases and the V segment lost 5 bases, leaving 6 bases of the junction unmatched. CDR1 is SGHAT and CDR2 is FQNNGV in the germline V gene. This CDR3 has 15 amino acids. The CDR3 nucleotides read TGTGCCAGCAGCGCTAGCGGGGGGGCCTGGAATGAGCAGTTCTTC. This sequence encodes CASSASGGAWNEQFF.

The chain links TRBV2 to TRBJ1-3; no firm D call. V was pared by 3 bases and J by 5 bases, with 11 bases between. Germline-derived CDR1 and CDR2 are SNHLY and FYNNEI. CDR3 length: 14 residues. Here the CDR3 DNA reads TGTGCCAGCAGTGAGAAGGGAGAAAGAAACACCATATATTTT. Its protein is CASSEKGERNTIYF. Full variable domain (remainder filled in from reference TRBV2 and TRBJ1-3): EPEVTQTPSHQVTQMGQEVILRCVPISNHLYFYWYRQILGQKVEFLVSFYNNEISEKSEIFDDQFSVERPDGSNFTLKIRSTKLEDSAMYFCASSEKGERNTIYFGEGSWLTVV.

The chain recombines TRBV27 with TRBJ1-4, with D unresolved. The CDR3 runs 15 residues. Germline V lookup: CDR1 MNHEY, CDR2 SMNVEV (reference sequence). V lost 1 base and J lost 8, with 14 bases in between. CDR3 bases: TGTGCCAGCAGTTTATTGGCCGGGGAGGAAGAAAAACTGTTTTTT. Translated, it gives CASSLLAGEEEKLFF.

This chain connects TRBV4-3 to TRBJ2-3, with TRBD2 identical over 7 bases. Per germline, CDR1 LGHNA and CDR2 YSLEER. V gave up 1 base and J gave up 5 bases; unmatched junction bases: 6. The CDR3 extends over 15 amino acids. The CDR3 DNA follows: TGCGCCAGCAGCCAAGCTAGCGGAGGGATAGATACGCAGTATTTT. Protein sequence: CASSQASGGIDTQYF.

The chain carries TRBV9 and TRBJ1-1; possibly TRBD1 for D (5 bases). Germline CDR1 SGDLS, CDR2 YYNGEE. This CDR3 region has 15 residues. Trimming removed 4 bases from V and 1 base from J, with 14 bases in between. The CDR3 DNA reads TGTGCCAGCAGCCCTACGGGGGGTGGGAACACTGAAGCTTTCTTT. Amino acids: CASSPTGGGNTEAFF.

The chain joins TRBV4-3 to TRBJ1-1, with D possibly TRBD1 on 5 matching bases. The CDR3 contains 14 residues. Germline assignment: CDR1 LGHNA and CDR2 YSLEER. Trimming pared 0 bases from V and 4 bases from J, leaving 9 bases between. This chain's CDR3 is CASSQDLGGTEAFF. The CDR3 region has the DNA TGCGCCAGCAGCCAAGATCTCGGGGGCACTGAAGCTTTCTTT.

The genes are TRBV29-1 and TRBJ1-5, with unresolved D. Germline assignment: CDR1 SQVTM and CDR2 ANQGSEA. With 4 bases removed from V and 3 bases from J, the gap between germline ends came to 13 bases. The CDR3 has 14 residues. CDR3 in amino acids: CSVGEGGDNQPQHF. Written as DNA, the CDR3 is TGCAGCGTTGGAGAGGGAGGAGACAATCAGCCCCAGCATTTT.

The genes are TRBV2 and TRBJ2-3; possible D gene TRBD1, 5 bases. Per germline, CDR1 SNHLY and CDR2 FYNNEI. Trimming pared 6 bases from V and 5 bases from J, leaving 12 bases between. The CDR3 sequence is 13 residues long. CDR3 nucleotide sequence: TGTGCCAGCAGGGCGACAGAAAGAGATACGCAGTATTTT. It is translated as CASRATERDTQYF.

The chain carries TRBV7-8 and TRBJ1-3; no reliable D call. Trimming removed 5 bases at V and 4 bases at J, with 6 bases between. CDR3 size: 12 residues. Germline values: CDR1 SGHVS, CDR2 FQNEAQ. The CDR3 DNA sequence: TGTGCCAGCAGCGCAGTGGGAAACACCATATATTTT. Translated, it gives CASSAVGNTIYF.

The chain carries TRBV5-1 and TRBJ1-4, with D hard to call. V dropped 0 bases and J dropped 7 bases, with 7 bases sitting between them. CDR3 length: 13 residues. Per germline, CDR1 SGHRS and CDR2 YFSETQ. CDR3 in amino acids: CASSLAPLEKLFF. CDR3 coding DNA: TGCGCCAGCAGCTTGGCTCCCCTTGAAAAACTGTTTTTT. Based on the CDR3 plus reference TRBV5-1 and TRBJ1-4, the full variable domain is KAGVTQTPRYLIKTRGQQVTLSCSPISGHRSVSWYQQTPGQGLQFLFEYFSETQRNKGNFPGRFSGRQFSNSRSEMNVSTLELGDSALYLCASSLAPLEKLFFGSGTQLSVL.

The rearrangement uses TRBV19 and TRBJ2-5; 9 positions match TRBD1. This CDR3 is 14 amino acids long. Germline CDR1 is LNHDA and CDR2 is SQIVND (reference sequence). The junction had 4 bases not matched to a gene; V was cut back by 5 bases and J by 3 bases. The CDR3 coding sequence is TGTGCCAGTAGTCAAGGACAGGGGAAAGAGACCCAGTACTTC. As protein: CASSQGQGKETQYF.

The J gene is TRBJ2-5, the V gene TRBV4-3; D is undetermined. Germline assignment: CDR1 LGHNA and CDR2 YSLEER. The CDR3 totals 14 residues. The V and J ends lost 0 bases and 0 bases respectively, with 5 bases between them. DNA for the CDR3: TGCGCCAGCAGCCAAGAACACCACCAAGAGACCCAGTACTTC. Its translation: CASSQEHHQETQYF.